Listed below are T cell receptor beta chains from one sample, sequenced in a study of siplizumab effects on memory and regulatory T cells. No antigen has been assigned to these receptors. Clones were read by immunoSEQ multiplex PCR, and TCRdb kept only the in-frame ones, dropping some. The data show 2,500 to 3,500 clones, with about half seen just once and under 6.5% held by the top ten. The sample comprised CFSE-low (dividing) CD4+ T cells sorted from an allogeneic mixed lymphocyte reaction. The receptor source for this set is a human donor in good health; the cells came from an allogeneic mixed lymphocyte reaction. CDR3s include the opening cysteine and the closing phenylalanine or tryptophan. The D gene is left open where the match is weak. For some rows the clone size is stated as once, few or many, or as a class when expanded; others skip it.

NA | TRBJ1-2 | NA | TRBV5-8 | CASSLDGGYTF | TGTGCCAGCAGCTTGGATGGTGGCTACACCTTC
NA | TRBJ1-2 | TRBD1 | TRBV7-8 | CASTSGGLDYGYTF | TGTGCCAGCACTTCAGGGGGCTTAGACTATGGCTACACCTTC
NA | TRBJ1-1 | NA | TRBV5-6 | CASSSLRGMNTEAFF | TGTGCCAGCAGCTCATTACGGGGGATGAACACTGAAGCTTTCTTT
few | TRBJ2-7 | TRBD1 | TRBV5-1 | CASSLVSPRQGEQYF | TGCGCCAGCAGCTTGGTTTCCCCTAGACAGGGGGAACAGTACTTC
NA | TRBJ2-5 | TRBD1 | TRBV11-1 | CASSLALGQGEETQYF | TGTGCCAGCAGCTTAGCATTAGGACAGGGGGAAGAGACCCAGTACTTC
few | TRBJ2-4 | NA | TRBV15 | CATSRDRAVAKNIQYF | TGTGCCACCAGCAGAGACAGAGCTGTAGCCAAAAACATTCAGTACTTC
NA | TRBJ1-1 | NA | TRBV18 | CASSSQLNTEAFF | TGTGCCAGCTCTTCCCAACTGAACACTGAAGCTTTCTTT
NA | TRBJ1-2 | NA | TRBV7-2 | CASSLRSRIAVANYGYTF | TGTGCCAGCAGCTTAAGGTCCCGGATAGCAGTTGCTAACTATGGCTACACCTTC
few | TRBJ2-7 | NA | TRBV21-1 | CASPNIGHYEQYF | TGTGCCAGCCCTAATATCGGGCACTACGAGCAGTACTTC
few | TRBJ1-1 | TRBD1 | TRBV7-9 | CASSPDRGRATEAFF | TGTGCCAGCAGCCCTGACAGGGGAAGGGCCACTGAAGCTTTCTTT
NA | TRBJ2-2 | TRBD2 | TRBV5-1 | CASSTGLFINTGELFF | TGCGCCAGCAGCACGGGACTATTCATTAACACCGGGGAGCTGTTTTTT
few | TRBJ2-1 | NA | TRBV11-1 | CASSLMGYNEQFF | TGTGCCAGCAGCCTTATGGGGTACAATGAGCAGTTCTTC
NA | TRBJ2-1 | NA | TRBV27 | CASSPRTNYNEQFF | TGTGCCAGCAGTCCCCGGACTAACTACAATGAGCAGTTCTTC
large | TRBJ1-2 | TRBD1 | TRBV18 | CASSPFQGGYGYTF | TGTGCCAGCTCACCCTTTCAGGGGGGCTATGGCTACACCTTC
NA | TRBJ2-7 | NA | TRBV2 | CASSGTGREQYF | TGTGCCAGCAGTGGGACGGGACGGGAGCAGTACTTC
NA | TRBJ1-5 | TRBD1 | TRBV10-3 | CAISDRDRLQPQHF | TGTGCCATCAGTGATAGGGACAGGCTTCAGCCCCAGCATTTT
NA | TRBJ2-4 | TRBD1 | TRBV27 | CASSRDRKNIQYF | TGTGCCAGCAGTCGGGACAGAAAAAACATTCAGTACTTC
few | TRBJ2-5 | TRBD2 | TRBV5-1 | CASSPGGLRETQYF | TGCGCCAGCAGCCCGGGGGGACTCAGAGAGACCCAGTACTTC
NA | TRBJ2-7 | NA | TRBV11-3 | CASTSPRLGEQYF | TGTGCCAGCACCTCCCCCCGCCTTGGCGAGCAGTACTTC
large | TRBJ2-6 | NA | TRBV5-1 | CASSQRQISGANVLTF | TGCGCCAGCAGCCAACGACAAATCTCTGGGGCCAACGTCCTGACTTTC
once | TRBJ2-5 | NA | TRBV7-7 | CASSFMAGETQYF | TGTGCTAGCAGCTTCATGGCGGGAGAGACCCAGTACTTC
NA | TRBJ2-6 | TRBD2 | TRBV5-1 | CASSGRGGAGANVLTF | TGCGCCAGCAGCGGGAGGGGCGGGGCCGGGGCCAACGTCCTGACTTTC
NA | TRBJ2-7 | TRBD2 | TRBV30 | CAWSVAGGQNYEQYF | TGTGCCTGGAGTGTAGCGGGGGGGCAAAACTACGAGCAGTACTTC
medium-sized | TRBJ1-5 | TRBD1 | TRBV7-8 | CASSLMGTGGNQPQHF | TGTGCCAGCAGCTTAATGGGGACAGGGGGTAATCAGCCCCAGCATTTT
NA | TRBJ1-5 | NA | TRBV2 | CASSASNQPQHF | TGTGCCAGCAGTGCTAGCAATCAGCCCCAGCATTTT
NA | TRBJ2-7 | NA | TRBV6-1 | CASSEKFRDHQYF | TGTGCCAGCAGTGAAAAGTTCCGGGATCACCAGTACTTC
NA | TRBJ2-7 | TRBD1 | TRBV19 | CASSIDRGVEQYF | TGTGCCAGTAGTATCGACAGGGGGGTCGAGCAGTACTTC
NA | TRBJ1-5 | NA | TRBV2 | CASSWAGGRTQPQHF | TGTGCCAGCAGTTGGGCAGGTGGGCGTACTCAGCCCCAGCATTTT
NA | TRBJ2-2 | TRBD2 | TRBV7-2 | CASSFSGTNTGELFF | TGTGCCAGCAGCTTTAGCGGGACGAACACCGGGGAGCTGTTTTTT
few | TRBJ1-4 | NA | TRBV7-9 | CASSSQGNNEKLFF | TGTGCCAGCAGCTCACAGGGAAATAATGAAAAACTGTTTTTT
few | TRBJ1-5 | NA | TRBV11-2 | CASSRTFDQPQHF | TGTGCCAGCAGCCGGACGTTCGATCAGCCCCAGCATTTT
NA | TRBJ2-7 | NA | TRBV10-3 | CAIKGSTWEQYF | TGTGCCATCAAGGGCAGTACGTGGGAGCAGTACTTC
NA | TRBJ2-7 | TRBD1 | TRBV18 | CASSLAYGTGETYEQYF | TGTGCCAGCTCACTAGCCTACGGGACAGGTGAAACCTACGAGCAGTACTTC
few | TRBJ2-7 | NA | TRBV5-1 | CASSSAYEQYF | TGCGCCAGCAGCTCCGCCTACGAGCAGTACTTC
NA | TRBJ1-1 | TRBD1 | TRBV9 | CASSVGQGLNTEAFF | TGTGCCAGCAGCGTAGGACAGGGTTTGAACACTGAAGCTTTCTTT
few | TRBJ2-2 | TRBD2 | TRBV4-3 | CASRKREYTGELFF | TGCGCCAGCAGGAAGCGGGAATACACCGGGGAGCTGTTTTTT
few | TRBJ2-7 | TRBD1 | TRBV18 | CASSQDRTYEQYF | TGTGCCAGCTCACAGGACAGGACCTACGAGCAGTACTTC
NA | TRBJ1-2 | NA | TRBV18 | CASSPQSNYGYTF | TGTGCCAGCTCACCCCAGTCTAACTATGGCTACACCTTC
NA | TRBJ2-7 | NA | TRBV5-6 | CASSLNRATYEQYF | TGTGCCAGCAGCTTGAACAGGGCGACCTACGAGCAGTACTTC